These 32 T cell receptor beta chains share one sample of origin, sequenced in a study of T cell repertoires in cytomegalovirus infection. Antigen specificity for these receptors is unknown. TCRdb itself ran the reads through MiXCR, one entry per CDR3 protein. The sample includes a few hundred thousand distinct CDR3 sequences, roughly 42% of them seen just once. This sample comprised cultured PBMCs, obtained from culture after CMV antigen stimulation. The receptors shown here come from a human donor in good health (CMV status not recorded). Some clones in this sample may be carry-over from other donors' samples.

CDR3 coding DNA: TGTGCCAGCAGCGAAGCGGGAGGGCCTTCCTACTTC. Translated: CASSEAGGPSYF. V is TRBV11-2 and J is TRBJ2-4, with 10 bases lining up with TRBD2. The germline V gene encodes CDR1 SGHAT and CDR2 FQNNGV. V dropped 5 bases and J dropped 16; count of bases not matched to a gene: 8. The CDR3 runs to 12 residues.

The chain is built from TRBV2 and TRBJ2-7; possible D gene TRBD2, 6 bases. The CDR3 sequence is 13 residues long. Deletions cut 4 bases from V and 6 bases from J, with 13 bases between. CDR1 SNHLY and CDR2 FYNNEI come from the germline V gene. CDR3: CASSVSGESEQYF. The CDR3 nucleotides are TGTGCCAGCAGTGTATCGGGGGAGAGCGAGCAGTACTTC.

This clonotype was detected only a few times. The gene calls are TRBV19 and TRBJ2-7; 7 bases match TRBD2. V was pared by 5 bases and J by 2 bases, with 3 bases of the junction left unmatched. CDR1 is LNHDA and CDR2 is SQIVND in the germline V gene (reference sequence). The CDR3 runs to 13 residues. The CDR3 nucleotides are TGTGCCAGTAGTGTTGGACTAGCCTACGAGCAGTACTTC. Its protein is CASSVGLAYEQYF.

Turning to this clonotype: One end of the junction does not line up with germline, which may come from a read error. The rearrangement links TRBV7-9 to TRBJ1-2, with D hard to call. This CDR3 contains 13 residues. CDR1 SEHNR and CDR2 FQNEAQ come from the germline V gene (reference sequence). CDR3 in amino acids: CASRSNDPRGCTF. Written as DNA, the CDR3 is TGTGCCAGCAGATCCAACGACCCTCGCGGCTGCACCTTC.

The chain employs TRBV7-2 and TRBJ2-3; 7 bases line up with TRBD2. CDR1 SGHTA and CDR2 FQGNSA come from the germline V gene. CDR3 length equals 11 residues. V dropped 11 bases and J dropped 5; count of bases not matched to a gene: 4. The CDR3 here is CAGRVGDTQYF. In nucleotides, the CDR3 is TGTGCCGGGAGGGTTGGAGATACGCAGTATTTT.

This clonotype was observed a handful of times. This chain joins TRBV10-3 and TRBJ1-6; D remains unclear. CDR3 length: 14 residues. Germline CDR1 is ENHRY and CDR2 is SYGVKD. V was pared by 2 bases and J by 7 bases, with 9 bases between. Written as DNA, the CDR3 is TGTGCCATCAGTGAGAGGTCAGCCAATTCACCCCTCCACTTT. Its protein is CAISERSANSPLHF.

This chain joins TRBV20-1 and TRBJ2-3; no firm D call. CDR1 and CDR2 from the germline V gene are DFQATT and SNEGSKA (reference sequence). V lost 3 bases and J 0 bases, leaving 7 bases between the germline ends. The CDR3 extends over 13 amino acids. CDR3: CSASSDSTDTQYF. The CDR3 nucleotides are TGCAGTGCTAGCTCGGATAGCACAGATACGCAGTATTTT.

This rearrangement joins TRBV20-1 to TRBJ2-1, with a tentative D call TRBD1 (6 bases). The germline V gene has CDR1 DFQATT and CDR2 SNEGSKA (reference sequence). This CDR3 comprises 12 residues. V was pared by 7 bases and J by 9 bases, with 16 bases between. The CDR3 nucleotides read TGCAGTGTCCTGGGGGCTCCGATTGAGCAGTTCTTC. Residues: CSVLGAPIEQFF.

This clonotype was detected only a few times. This rearrangement joins TRBV3-1 to TRBJ2-4; TRBD1 might be the D (5 bases). The CDR3 has 15 residues. Per the germline V gene, CDR1 is LGHDT and CDR2 is YNNKEL (reference sequence). The V end was cut by 1 base, the J end by 0 bases, with 7 bases between. CDR3 bases: TGTGCCAGCAGCCAAGGACAGCTAGCCAAAAACATTCAGTACTTC. Protein product: CASSQGQLAKNIQYF.

This clonotype has at least ten counts. The chain joins TRBV7-6 to TRBJ2-3; either TRBD1 or TRBD2 may fit D (6 bases each). The CDR3 loop spans 17 amino acids. The germline V and J ends were trimmed by 8 bases and 2 bases, with 23 bases remaining between them. Germline V gives CDR1 SGHVS, CDR2 FNYEAQ. As DNA, the CDR3 is TGTGCCAGCCGCCCGGGAGACGGGGGCAGCCTCACAGATACGCAGTATTTT. It codes for CASRPGDGGSLTDTQYF. Full variable domain (outside the CDR3, taken from reference TRBV7-6 and TRBJ2-3): GAGVSQSPRYKVTKRGQDVALRCDPISGHVSLYWYRQALGQGPEFLTYFNYEAQQDKSGLPNDRFSAERPEGSISTLTIQRTEQRDSAMYRCASRPGDGGSLTDTQYFGPGTRLTVL.

Written as DNA, the CDR3 is TGCGCCAGCAGTGAGACCGCCTGGCGACCCCTCCACTTT. Translated: CASSETAWRPLHF. The chain has TRBV10-2 and TRBJ1-6; unclear D gene. Germline loops: CDR1 WSHSY, CDR2 SAAADI. The CDR3 is 13 amino acids. V lost 2 bases to trimming and J lost 12 bases, with 11 bases between them.

This clonotype occurred once. The V and J genes are TRBV11-2 and TRBJ1-2; tentative D call: TRBD1 (6 bases). Germline loops: CDR1 SGHAT, CDR2 FQNNGV. The CDR3 consists of 14 residues. Between the trimmed V and J ends, which lost 5 bases and 7 bases, there was a span of 17 bases. CDR3 amino acids: CASSVVQGKRGYTF. The CDR3 coding sequence is TGTGCCAGCAGCGTTGTACAGGGTAAACGTGGCTACACCTTC.

The rearrangement uses TRBV6-2 or TRBV6-3 and TRBJ1-1; the D is unclear. The CDR3 spans 15 residues. Germline-derived CDR1 and CDR2 are MNHEY and SVGEGT. V was cut by 0 bases and J by 1 base, with 9 bases left in between. The CDR3 DNA is TGTGCCAGCAGTTACTCGAGATCTAGGAACACTGAAGCTTTCTTT. Its protein product is CASSYSRSRNTEAFF.

This chain connects TRBV7-2 to TRBJ2-6; D may be TRBD1 (5 bases). From germline, CDR1 is SGHTA and CDR2 FQGNSA. The CDR3 has 17 amino acids. V was shortened by 6 bases and J by 0 bases, with 15 bases between the two germline ends. The DNA for the CDR3 is TGTGCCAGCAGTCGTGCGGACACAGACTCTGGGGCCAACGTCCTGACTTTC. Translation gives CASSRADTDSGANVLTF. The full variable domain, its missing parts supplied by reference TRBV7-2 and TRBJ2-6, is GAGVSQSPSNKVTEKGKDVELRCDPISGHTALYWYRQSLGQGLEFLIYFQGNSAPDKSGLPSDRFSAERTGGSVSTLTIQRTQQEDSAVYLCASSRADTDSGANVLTFGAGSRLTVL.

The chain employs TRBV2 and TRBJ2-7; TRBD1 matches at 10 bases. The CDR3 spans 19 residues. Germline V CDR1 and CDR2: SNHLY, FYNNEI. With 6 bases clipped from V and 4 bases from J, the junction kept 21 bases outside the gene matches. The CDR3 loop reads CASSDYRDRGGGGYYEQYF. The CDR3 bases are TGTGCCAGCAGCGACTACCGGGACAGGGGCGGTGGAGGGTATTACGAGCAGTACTTC.

The V gene is TRBV19, the J gene TRBJ1-1, with D possibly being TRBD1 (6 bases). V was shortened by 1 base and J by 8 bases, with 14 bases between the two germline ends. Germline V gene lookup returns CDR1 LNHDA and CDR2 SQIVND (reference sequence). The CDR3 runs 14 residues. As DNA, the CDR3 is TGTGCCAGTAGTATAGGTCGGGGGCCGGGCGAAGCTTTCTTT. It encodes CASSIGRGPGEAFF. Looking up the rest from reference TRBV19 and TRBJ1-1 gives the full variable domain: DGGITQSPKYLFRKEGQNVTLSCEQNLNHDAMYWYRQDPGQGLRLIYYSQIVNDFQKGDIAEGYSVSREKKESFPLTVTSAQKNPTAFYLCASSIGRGPGEAFFGQGTRLTVV.

This clonotype turned up a few times. V is TRBV7-8 and J is TRBJ1-1; 8 positions agree with TRBD1. Germline loops: CDR1 SGHVS, CDR2 FQNEAQ. The CDR3 loop spans 15 amino acids. V gave up 5 bases and J gave up 4 bases; unmatched junction bases: 9. The CDR3 sequence is CASSLRTGIGTEAFF. The CDR3 nucleotides are TGTGCCAGCAGCCTACGGACAGGGATCGGCACTGAAGCTTTCTTT.

CDR3 coding DNA: TGTGCCAGCTCAGACGGGACATCCGGTATTGAAGAGACCCAGTACTTC. This translates into CASSDGTSGIEETQYF. The chain links TRBV18 to TRBJ2-5; D is perhaps TRBD1 (6 bases). There are 16 residues in the CDR3. Looked up from germline, CDR1 is KGHSH and CDR2 is LQKENI. The ends were cut back, 5 bases at V and 3 bases at J, with 19 bases in the middle.

This chain uses TRBV19 with TRBJ2-3; TRBD1 might be the D (6 bases). Trimming removed 5 bases from V and 5 bases from J, with 11 bases in between. Germline V gene sequence: CDR1 LNHDA, CDR2 SQIVND (reference sequence). The CDR3 consists of 13 residues. For the CDR3, the DNA is TGTGCCAGTAGTCAGGGGAAGAGAGATACGCAGTATTTT. This encodes CASSQGKRDTQYF.

The chain links TRBV29-1 to TRBJ1-4; possibly TRBD1 for D (5 bases). Trimming cost V 4 bases and J 7 bases, with 10 bases left between them. The germline CDR1 and CDR2 sequences are SQVTM and ANQGSEA. The CDR3 is made up of 12 amino acids. The DNA for the CDR3 is TGCAGCGTTGGTCGGGGGGGTGAAAAACTGTTTTTT. It specifies CSVGRGGEKLFF.

Worth noting for this clonotype: An end of the junction differs from the germline gene, which may be a read error. V is TRBV4-1 and J is TRBJ2-1; 15 nucleotides line up with TRBD2. Germline V gene lookup returns CDR1 MGHRA and CDR2 YSYEKL. This CDR3 is 16 amino acids long. The CDR3 DNA reads as TGTGCCAGCAGCCGGACTAGCGGGGGGGCCTACAATGAGCAGTTCTTC. Translated: CASSRTSGGAYNEQFF.

The chain joins TRBV10-3 to TRBJ2-3; TRBD2 matches at 11 bases. V was clipped by 5 bases and J by 5 bases; unmatched bases: 9. This CDR3 contains 16 residues. Germline V gene sequence: CDR1 ENHRY, CDR2 SYGVKD. In DNA form, the CDR3 reads TGTGCCATCAGTTCCTCGACTAGCGGGACTGGAGATACGCAGTATTTT. Its translation is CAISSSTSGTGDTQYF.

The chain recombines TRBV20-1 with TRBJ2-7, with D maybe TRBD2 (6 bases). Germline lookup yields CDR1 DFQATT and CDR2 SNEGSKA (reference sequence). Trimming took off 5 bases at V and 3 bases at J, with 17 bases between the two ends. The CDR3 length is 14 residues. CDR3 protein: CSAGGSLGGYEQYF. DNA of the CDR3: TGCAGTGCTGGAGGTAGTTTGGGGGGCTACGAGCAGTACTTC.

The chain is built from TRBV11-1 and TRBJ2-5; D ambiguous. Germline V gene lookup returns CDR1 SGHAT and CDR2 FQDESV (reference sequence). The length of the CDR3 is 15 residues. The V end lost 1 base, the J end lost 5 bases, and 14 bases lay between the germline ends. CDR3 amino acids: CASSLESAGFETQYF. CDR3 nucleotides: TGTGCCAGCAGCTTAGAGTCGGCCGGGTTCGAGACCCAGTACTTC.

This clonotype showed up just a few times. The chain combines TRBV27 with TRBJ2-3; unclear D gene. Looked up from germline, CDR1 is MNHEY and CDR2 is SMNVEV (reference sequence). This CDR3 comprises 14 residues. V was shortened by 4 bases and J by 5 bases, with 13 bases between the two germline ends. The CDR3 sequence: CASSSADSRDTQYF. The DNA for the CDR3 is TGTGCCAGCAGTTCCGCGGATTCTCGAGATACGCAGTATTTT.

This rearrangement joins TRBV2 to TRBJ2-7, with TRBD2 matching over 7 bases. Trimming cost V 7 bases and J 2 bases; bases outside gene matches: 11. This CDR3 is 15 amino acids long. CDR1 is SNHLY and CDR2 is FYNNEI in the germline V gene. CDR3 in DNA: TGTGCCAGCACCGAGACCCCTAGCGGTACCTACGAGCAGTACTTC. Its protein product is CASTETPSGTYEQYF. The full variable domain, its missing parts supplied by reference TRBV2 and TRBJ2-7, is EPEVTQTPSHQVTQMGQEVILRCVPISNHLYFYWYRQILGQKVEFLVSFYNNEISEKSEIFDDQFSVERPDGSNFTLKIRSTKLEDSAMYFCASTETPSGTYEQYFGPGTRLTVT.

The chain uses TRBV5-4 and TRBJ2-3; 8 positions agree with TRBD2. The ends lost 7 bases at V and 4 bases at J; junction bases unmatched: 8. CDR1 is SGHNT and CDR2 is YYREEE in the germline V gene (reference sequence). This CDR3 spans 14 amino acids. CDR3 region: CASAREGGADTQYF. CDR3 DNA sequence: TGTGCCAGCGCCCGGGAGGGGGGGGCAGATACGCAGTATTTT.

This clonotype was counted a few times. This chain uses TRBV2 with TRBJ2-7; D tentatively reads TRBD1 or TRBD2 (5 bases each). This CDR3 has 15 amino acids. V shed 2 bases and J shed 5 bases, with 16 bases lying between them. CDR1 and CDR2 from the germline V gene are SNHLY and FYNNEI. The CDR3 DNA follows: TGTGCCAGCAGTGAATGGCTGGGACCGGTCAACGAGCAGTACTTC. Amino acid sequence: CASSEWLGPVNEQYF.

This clonotype was seen a handful of times. The V and J genes are TRBV7-2 and TRBJ1-1; TRBD1 is a possible D gene (5 bases). Germline V lookup: CDR1 SGHTA, CDR2 FQGNSA. The ends were cut back, 5 bases at V and 3 bases at J, with 16 bases in the middle. The CDR3 consists of 15 residues. CDR3: CASSRGRRGDTEAFF. CDR3 nucleotide sequence: TGTGCCAGCAGCCGAGGGCGGAGGGGTGACACTGAAGCTTTCTTT. Drawing the rest from reference TRBV7-2 and TRBJ1-1, the complete variable domain is GAGVSQSPSNKVTEKGKDVELRCDPISGHTALYWYRQSLGQGLEFLIYFQGNSAPDKSGLPSDRFSAERTGGSVSTLTIQRTQQEDSAVYLCASSRGRRGDTEAFFGQGTRLTVV.

The chain couples TRBV11-2 to TRBJ2-1; TRBD1 is a possible D gene (6 bases). CDR1 is SGHAT and CDR2 is FQNNGV in the germline V gene. CDR3 length equals 18 residues. The V gene lost 2 bases and the J gene lost 6 bases, with 23 bases spanning the gap. The CDR3 here is CASSLWGQGIPKLNEQFF. CDR3 sequence (DNA): TGTGCCAGCAGCTTATGGGGGCAGGGGATCCCCAAACTCAATGAGCAGTTCTTC.

The J gene is TRBJ1-4, the V gene TRBV6-1; 7 bases agree with TRBD1. The germline gives CDR1 MNHNS, CDR2 SASEGT. There are 16 residues in the CDR3. Trimming removed 1 base from V and 7 bases from J; junction bases left unmatched: 9. Here the CDR3 reads CASSEGQGVIAEKLFF. The CDR3 DNA sequence: TGTGCCAGCAGTGAAGGACAGGGAGTAATCGCTGAAAAACTGTTTTTT.

This clonotype was recorded only once. The gene calls are TRBV28 and TRBJ2-1, with TRBD2 matching 8 bases. Germline-derived CDR1 and CDR2 are MDHEN and SYDVKM. CDR3 size: 15 residues. Trimming cost V 4 bases and J 4 bases; bases outside gene matches: 6. CDR3 DNA sequence: TGTGCCAGCAGTTGGGGACTAGGGGCTTACAATGAGCAGTTCTTC. Encoded protein: CASSWGLGAYNEQFF.